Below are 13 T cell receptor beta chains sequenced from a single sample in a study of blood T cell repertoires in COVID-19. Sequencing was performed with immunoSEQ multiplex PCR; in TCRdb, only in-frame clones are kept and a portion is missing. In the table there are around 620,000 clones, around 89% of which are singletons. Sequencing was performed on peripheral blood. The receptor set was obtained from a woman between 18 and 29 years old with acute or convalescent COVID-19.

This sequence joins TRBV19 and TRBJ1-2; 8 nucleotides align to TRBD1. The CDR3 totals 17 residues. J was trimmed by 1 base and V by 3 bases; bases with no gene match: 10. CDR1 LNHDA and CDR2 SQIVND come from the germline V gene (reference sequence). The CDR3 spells CASSIFSGTGINYGYTF. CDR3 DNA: TGTGCCAGTAGTATTTTTTCCGGGACAGGTATTAACTATGGCTACACCTTC.

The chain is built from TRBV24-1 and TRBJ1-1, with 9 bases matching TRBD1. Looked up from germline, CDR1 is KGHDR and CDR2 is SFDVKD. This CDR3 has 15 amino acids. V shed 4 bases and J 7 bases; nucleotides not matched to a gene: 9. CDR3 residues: CATSDPGTGFLEAFF. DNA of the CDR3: TGTGCCACCAGTGACCCCGGGACAGGGTTCCTTGAAGCTTTCTTT.

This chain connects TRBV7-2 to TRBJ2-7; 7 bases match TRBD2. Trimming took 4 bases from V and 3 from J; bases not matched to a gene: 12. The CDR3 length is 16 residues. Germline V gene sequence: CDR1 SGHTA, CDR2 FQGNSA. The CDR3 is CASSSRDYGRGYEQYF. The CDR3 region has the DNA TGTGCCAGCAGCTCCCGGGACTACGGGCGGGGCTACGAGCAGTACTTC.

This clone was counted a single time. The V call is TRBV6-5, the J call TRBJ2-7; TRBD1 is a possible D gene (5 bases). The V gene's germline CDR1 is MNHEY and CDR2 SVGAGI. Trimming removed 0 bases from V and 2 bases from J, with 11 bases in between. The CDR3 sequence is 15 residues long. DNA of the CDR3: TGTGCCAGCAGTTACTCGCGGCAGGGTCCCTACGAGCAGTACTTC. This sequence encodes CASSYSRQGPYEQYF.

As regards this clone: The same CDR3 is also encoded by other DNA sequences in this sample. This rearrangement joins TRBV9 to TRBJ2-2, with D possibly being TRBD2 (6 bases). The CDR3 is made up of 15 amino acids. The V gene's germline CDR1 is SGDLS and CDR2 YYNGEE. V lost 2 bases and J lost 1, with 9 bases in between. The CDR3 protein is CASSVSGGNTGELFF. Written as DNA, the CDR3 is TGTGCCAGCAGCGTGTCCGGGGGGAACACCGGGGAGCTGTTTTTT.

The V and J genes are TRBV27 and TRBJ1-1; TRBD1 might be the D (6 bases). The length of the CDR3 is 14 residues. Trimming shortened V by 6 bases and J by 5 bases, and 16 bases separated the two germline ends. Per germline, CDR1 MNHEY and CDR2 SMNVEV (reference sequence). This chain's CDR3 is CASSPDRRLTEAFF. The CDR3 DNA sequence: TGTGCCAGCAGCCCCGACAGGAGGCTGACTGAAGCTTTCTTT.

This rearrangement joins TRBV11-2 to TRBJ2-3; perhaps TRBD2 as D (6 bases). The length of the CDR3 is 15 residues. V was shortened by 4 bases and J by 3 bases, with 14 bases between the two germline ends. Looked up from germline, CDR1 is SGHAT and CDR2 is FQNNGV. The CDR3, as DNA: TGTGCCAGCAGCTCCGGGGACTCACCGACAGATACGCAGTATTTT. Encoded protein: CASSSGDSPTDTQYF.

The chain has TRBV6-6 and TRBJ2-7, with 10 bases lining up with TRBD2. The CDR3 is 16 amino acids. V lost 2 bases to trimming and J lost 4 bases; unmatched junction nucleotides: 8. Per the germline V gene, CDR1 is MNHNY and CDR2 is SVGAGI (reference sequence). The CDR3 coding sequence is TGTGCCAGCAGTTACACGCGGACTAGCGGCCCGTACGAGCAGTACTTC. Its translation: CASSYTRTSGPYEQYF.

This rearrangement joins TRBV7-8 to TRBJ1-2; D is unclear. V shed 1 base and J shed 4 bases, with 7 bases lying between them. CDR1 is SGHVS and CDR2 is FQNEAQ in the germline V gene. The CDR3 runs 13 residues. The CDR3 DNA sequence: TGTGCCAGCAGCTTAGATAGCCTCTATGGCTACACCTTC. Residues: CASSLDSLYGYTF.

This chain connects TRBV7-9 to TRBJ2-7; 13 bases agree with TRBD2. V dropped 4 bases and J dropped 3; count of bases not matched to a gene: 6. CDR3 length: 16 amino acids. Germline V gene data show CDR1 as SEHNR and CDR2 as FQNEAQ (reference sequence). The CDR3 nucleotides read TGTGCCAGCAGCTCCACTAGCGGGGGGGCCGGCTACGAGCAGTACTTC. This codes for CASSSTSGGAGYEQYF.

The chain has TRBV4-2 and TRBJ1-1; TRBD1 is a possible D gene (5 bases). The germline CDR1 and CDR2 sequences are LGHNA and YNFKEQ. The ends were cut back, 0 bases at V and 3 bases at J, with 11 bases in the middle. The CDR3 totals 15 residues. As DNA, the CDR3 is TGTGCCAGCAGCCAAGACAGTGGGGCGGACACTGAAGCTTTCTTT. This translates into CASSQDSGADTEAFF.

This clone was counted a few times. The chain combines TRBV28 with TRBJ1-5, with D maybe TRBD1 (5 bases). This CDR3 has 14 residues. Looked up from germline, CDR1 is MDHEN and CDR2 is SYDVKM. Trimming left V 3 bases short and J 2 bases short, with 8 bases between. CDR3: CASSFQTGNQPQHF. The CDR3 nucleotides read TGTGCCAGCAGTTTTCAGACAGGCAATCAGCCCCAGCATTTT.

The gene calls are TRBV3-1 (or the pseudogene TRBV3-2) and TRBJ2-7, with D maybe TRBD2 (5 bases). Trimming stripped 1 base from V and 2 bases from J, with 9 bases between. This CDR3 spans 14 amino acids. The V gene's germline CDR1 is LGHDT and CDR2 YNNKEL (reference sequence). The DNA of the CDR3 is TGTGCCAGCAGCCAAGGAGGGTATGCCTACGAGCAGTACTTC. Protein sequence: CASSQGGYAYEQYF.